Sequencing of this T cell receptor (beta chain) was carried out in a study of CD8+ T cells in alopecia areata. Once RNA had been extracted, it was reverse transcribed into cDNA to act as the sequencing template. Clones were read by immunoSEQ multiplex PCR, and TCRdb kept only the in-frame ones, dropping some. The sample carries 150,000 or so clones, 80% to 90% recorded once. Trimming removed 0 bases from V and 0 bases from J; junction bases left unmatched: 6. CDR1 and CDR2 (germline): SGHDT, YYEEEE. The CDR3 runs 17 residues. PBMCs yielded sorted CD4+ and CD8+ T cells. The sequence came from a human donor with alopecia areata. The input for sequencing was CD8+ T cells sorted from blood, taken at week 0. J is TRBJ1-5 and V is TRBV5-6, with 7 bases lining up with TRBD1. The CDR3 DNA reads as TGTGCCAGCAGCTTGGCAGGGACAGAGACTAGCAATCAGCCCCAGCATTTT. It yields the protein CASSLAGTETSNQPQHF.